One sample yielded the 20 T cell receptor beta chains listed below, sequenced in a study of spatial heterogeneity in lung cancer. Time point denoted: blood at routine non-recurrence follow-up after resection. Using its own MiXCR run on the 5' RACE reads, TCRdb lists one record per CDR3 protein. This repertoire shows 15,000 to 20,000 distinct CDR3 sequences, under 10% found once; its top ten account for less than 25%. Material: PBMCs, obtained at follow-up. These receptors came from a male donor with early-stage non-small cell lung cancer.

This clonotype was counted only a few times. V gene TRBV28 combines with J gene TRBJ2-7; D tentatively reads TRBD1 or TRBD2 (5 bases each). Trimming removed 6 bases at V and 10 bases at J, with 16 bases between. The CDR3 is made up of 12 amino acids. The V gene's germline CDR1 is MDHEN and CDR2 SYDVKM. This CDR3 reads CASSEGMTVQYF. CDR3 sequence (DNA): TGTGCCAGCAGCGAGGGAATGACAGTCCAGTACTTC. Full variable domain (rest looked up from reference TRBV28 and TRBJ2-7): DVKVTQSSRYLVKRTGEKVFLECVQDMDHENMFWYRQDPGLGLRLIYFSYDVKMKEKGDIPEGYSVSREKKERFSLILESASTNQTSMYLCASSEGMTVQYFGPGTRLTVT.

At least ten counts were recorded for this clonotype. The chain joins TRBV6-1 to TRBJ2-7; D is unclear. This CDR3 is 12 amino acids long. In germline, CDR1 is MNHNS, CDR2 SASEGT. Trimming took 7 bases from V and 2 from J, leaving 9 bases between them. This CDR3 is CASIDGPYEQYF. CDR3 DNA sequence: TGTGCCAGCATCGACGGACCCTACGAGCAGTACTTC.

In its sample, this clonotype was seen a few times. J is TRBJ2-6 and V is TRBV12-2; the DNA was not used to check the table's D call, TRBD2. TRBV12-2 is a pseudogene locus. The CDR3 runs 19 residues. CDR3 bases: TGTGCAAGTCGCTTAGCGGAACTAGCGGTCCCCTCTGGGGCCAACGTCCTGACTTTC. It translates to CASRLAELAVPSGANVLTF.

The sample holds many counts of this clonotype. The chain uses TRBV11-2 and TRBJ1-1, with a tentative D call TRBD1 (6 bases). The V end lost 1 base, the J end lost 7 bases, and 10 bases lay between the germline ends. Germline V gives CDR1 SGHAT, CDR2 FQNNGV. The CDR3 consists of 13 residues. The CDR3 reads CASSLVVRGEAFF. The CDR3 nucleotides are TGTGCCAGCAGCTTAGTCGTCAGGGGTGAAGCTTTCTTT.

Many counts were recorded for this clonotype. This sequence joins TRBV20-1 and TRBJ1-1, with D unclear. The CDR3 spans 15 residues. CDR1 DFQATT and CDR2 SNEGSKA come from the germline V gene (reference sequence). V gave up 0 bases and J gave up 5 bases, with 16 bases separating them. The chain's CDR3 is CSARDIRAPGTEAFF. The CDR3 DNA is TGCAGTGCTAGAGACATCCGGGCTCCGGGAACTGAAGCTTTCTTT.

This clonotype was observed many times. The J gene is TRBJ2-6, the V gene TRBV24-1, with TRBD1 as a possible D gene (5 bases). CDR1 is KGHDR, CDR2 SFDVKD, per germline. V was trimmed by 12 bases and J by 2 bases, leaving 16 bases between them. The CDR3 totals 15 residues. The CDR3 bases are TGTGCCGCTCAGCGCAAGGGGACTGGGGCCAACGTCCTGACTTTC. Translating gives CAAQRKGTGANVLTF.

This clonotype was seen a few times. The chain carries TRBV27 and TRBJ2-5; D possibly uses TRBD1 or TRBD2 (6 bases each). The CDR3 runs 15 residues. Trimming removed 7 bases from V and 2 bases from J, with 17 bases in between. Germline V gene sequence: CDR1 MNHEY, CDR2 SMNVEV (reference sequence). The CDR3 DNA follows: TGTGCCAGCACCCTTACTCTAGGGGGGCAAGAGACCCAGTACTTC. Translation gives CASTLTLGGQETQYF.

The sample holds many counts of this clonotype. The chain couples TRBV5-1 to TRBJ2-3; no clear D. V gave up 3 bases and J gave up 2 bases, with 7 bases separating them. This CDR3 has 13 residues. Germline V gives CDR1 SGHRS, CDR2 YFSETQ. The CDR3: CASSSPTTDTQYF. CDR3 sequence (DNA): TGCGCCAGCAGCTCACCGACCACAGATACGCAGTATTTT. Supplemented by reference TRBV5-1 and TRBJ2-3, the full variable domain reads KAGVTQTPRYLIKTRGQQVTLSCSPISGHRSVSWYQQTPGQGLQFLFEYFSETQRNKGNFPGRFSGRQFSNSRSEMNVSTLELGDSALYLCASSSPTTDTQYFGPGTRLTVL.

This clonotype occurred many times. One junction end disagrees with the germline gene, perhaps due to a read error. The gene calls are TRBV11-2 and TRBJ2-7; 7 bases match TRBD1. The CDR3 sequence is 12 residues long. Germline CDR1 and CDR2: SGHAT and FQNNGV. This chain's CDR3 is CASSHLGTEITF. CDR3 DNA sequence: TGTGCCAGCAGCCACTTAGGGACAGAAATAACCTTC.

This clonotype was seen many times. Here the CDR3 DNA reads TGTGCCAGCAGTCTCTCGGGGGGGGCGAGCACTGAAGCTTTCTTT. This encodes CASSLSGGASTEAFF. V gene TRBV12-3 or TRBV12-4 combines with J gene TRBJ1-1; possibly TRBD1 for D (6 bases). V was trimmed by 5 bases and J by 4 bases, leaving 17 bases between them. The CDR3 consists of 15 residues.

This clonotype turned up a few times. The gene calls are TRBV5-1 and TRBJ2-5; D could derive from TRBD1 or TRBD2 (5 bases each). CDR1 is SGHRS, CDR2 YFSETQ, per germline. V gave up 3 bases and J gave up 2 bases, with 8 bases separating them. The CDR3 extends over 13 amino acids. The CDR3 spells CASSSGPQETQYF. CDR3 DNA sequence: TGCGCCAGCAGCTCGGGACCTCAAGAGACCCAGTACTTC.

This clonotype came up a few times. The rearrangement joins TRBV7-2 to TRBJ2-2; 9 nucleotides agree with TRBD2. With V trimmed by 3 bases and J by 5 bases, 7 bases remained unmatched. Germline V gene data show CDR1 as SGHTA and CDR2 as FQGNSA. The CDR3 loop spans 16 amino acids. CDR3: CASSFRLAGRTGELFF. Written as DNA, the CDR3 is TGTGCCAGCAGCTTCCGCCTAGCGGGACGGACCGGGGAGCTGTTTTTT. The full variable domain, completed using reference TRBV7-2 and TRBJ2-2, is GAGVSQSPSNKVTEKGKDVELRCDPISGHTALYWYRQSLGQGLEFLIYFQGNSAPDKSGLPSDRFSAERTGGSVSTLTIQRTQQEDSAVYLCASSFRLAGRTGELFFGEGSRLTVL.

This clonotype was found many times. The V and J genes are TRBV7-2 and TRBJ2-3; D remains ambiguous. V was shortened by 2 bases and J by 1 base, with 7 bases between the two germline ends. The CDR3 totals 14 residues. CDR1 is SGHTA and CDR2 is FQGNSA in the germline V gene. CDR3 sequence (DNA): TGTGCCAGCAGCTTAAAAAGCGGCACAGATACGCAGTATTTT. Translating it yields CASSLKSGTDTQYF.

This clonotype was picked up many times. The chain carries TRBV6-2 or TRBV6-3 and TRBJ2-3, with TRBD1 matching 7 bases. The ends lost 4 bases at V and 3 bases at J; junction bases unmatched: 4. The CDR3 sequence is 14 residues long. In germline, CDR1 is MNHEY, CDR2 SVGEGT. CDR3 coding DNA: TGTGCCAGCAGTTTAGGACAGGCGACAGATACGCAGTATTTT. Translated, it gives CASSLGQATDTQYF.

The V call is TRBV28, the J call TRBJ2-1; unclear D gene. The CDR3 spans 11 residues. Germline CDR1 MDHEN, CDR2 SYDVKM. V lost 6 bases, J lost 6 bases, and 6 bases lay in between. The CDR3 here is CASSLINEQFF. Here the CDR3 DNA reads TGTGCCAGCAGCCTTATCAATGAGCAGTTCTTC.

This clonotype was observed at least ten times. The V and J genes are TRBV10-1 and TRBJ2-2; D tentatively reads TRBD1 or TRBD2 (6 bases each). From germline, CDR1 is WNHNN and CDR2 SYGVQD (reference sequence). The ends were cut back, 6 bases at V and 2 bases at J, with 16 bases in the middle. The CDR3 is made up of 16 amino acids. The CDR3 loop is CASRAGHTINTGELFF. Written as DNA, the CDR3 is TGCGCCAGCAGGGCGGGACACACGATAAACACCGGGGAGCTGTTTTTT.

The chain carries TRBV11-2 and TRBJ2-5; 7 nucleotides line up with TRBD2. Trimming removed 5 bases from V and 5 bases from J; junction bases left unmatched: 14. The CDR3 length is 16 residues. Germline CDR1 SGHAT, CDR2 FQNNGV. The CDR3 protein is CASSPTPTGAGETQYF. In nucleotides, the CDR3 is TGTGCCAGCAGCCCCACCCCTACGGGAGCGGGGGAGACCCAGTACTTC. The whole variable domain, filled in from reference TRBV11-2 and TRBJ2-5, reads EAGVAQSPRYKIIEKRQSVAFWCNPISGHATLYWYQQILGQGPKLLIQFQNNGVVDDSQLPKDRFSAERLKGVDSTLKIQPAKLEDSAVYLCASSPTPTGAGETQYFGPGTRLLVL.

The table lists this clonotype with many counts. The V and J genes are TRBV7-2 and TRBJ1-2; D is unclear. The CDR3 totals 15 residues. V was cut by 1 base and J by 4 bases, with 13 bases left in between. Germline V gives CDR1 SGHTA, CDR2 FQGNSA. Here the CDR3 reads CASSLGGAVSYGYTF. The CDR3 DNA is TGTGCCAGCAGCTTAGGTGGTGCGGTTTCCTATGGCTACACCTTC. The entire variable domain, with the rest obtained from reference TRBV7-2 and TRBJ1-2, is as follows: GAGVSQSPSNKVTEKGKDVELRCDPISGHTALYWYRQSLGQGLEFLIYFQGNSAPDKSGLPSDRFSAERTGGSVSTLTIQRTQQEDSAVYLCASSLGGAVSYGYTFGSGTRLTVV.

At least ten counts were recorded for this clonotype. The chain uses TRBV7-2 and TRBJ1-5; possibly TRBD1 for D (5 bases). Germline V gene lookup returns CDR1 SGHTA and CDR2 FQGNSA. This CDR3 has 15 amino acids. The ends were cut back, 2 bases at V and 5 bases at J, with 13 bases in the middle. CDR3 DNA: TGTGCCAGCAGCTTACGGTCGGGAGGGGATCAGCCCCAGCATTTT. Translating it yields CASSLRSGGDQPQHF.

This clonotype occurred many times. The CDR3 sequence: CASSLEGNFYNEQFF. CDR3 in DNA: TGTGCCAGCAGCCTGGAGGGAAATTTCTACAATGAGCAGTTCTTC. The chain combines TRBV5-5 with TRBJ2-1, with a possible D match to TRBD2 (6 bases). The germline CDR1 and CDR2 sequences are SGHKS and YYEKEE (reference sequence). This CDR3 spans 15 amino acids. Trimming took 4 bases from V and 3 from J, leaving 14 bases between them.